One and the same sample provided the 25 T cell receptor beta chains below, sequenced in a study of blood T cell repertoires in COVID-19. Produced via immunoSEQ multiplex PCR; TCRdb's table is partial and in-frame only. The table includes 45,000 to 50,000 clones, 80% to 90% detected once. The sample taken for sequencing was peripheral blood. Receptor source: a man aged 45-65 years with acute or convalescent COVID-19.

The V call is TRBV2, the J call TRBJ2-7, with 8 bases lining up with TRBD2. The germline V gene encodes CDR1 SNHLY and CDR2 FYNNEI. The length of the CDR3 is 14 residues. The junction had 9 bases not matched to a gene; V was cut back by 5 bases and J by 6 bases. CDR3 protein: CASSTSGDTPEQYF. CDR3 sequence (DNA): TGTGCCAGCAGTACTAGCGGAGATACTCCCGAGCAGTACTTC.

The chain employs TRBV28 and TRBJ1-3; D unresolved. V lost 4 bases and J 3 bases, leaving 13 bases between the germline ends. The length of the CDR3 is 15 residues. Germline CDR1 reads MDHEN; CDR2 reads SYDVKM. In DNA, the CDR3 is TGTGCCAGCAGTTCCATCCCCGAGGGTGGAAACACCATATATTTT. This gives the protein CASSSIPEGGNTIYF.

The CDR3 nucleotides read TGTGCCAGCCGCAAGGAGGGGAACACTGAAGCTTTCTTT. This encodes CASRKEGNTEAFF. The V gene is TRBV18, the J gene TRBJ1-1, with D unresolved. Germline assignment: CDR1 KGHSH and CDR2 LQKENI. There are 13 residues in the CDR3. V was cut by 8 bases and J by 1 base, with 11 bases left in between.

Regarding this clone: At one end, the junction sequence differs from germline, possibly due to a read error. The J gene is TRBJ2-3, the V gene TRBV29-1; D may correspond to TRBD1 or TRBD2 (6 bases each). In germline, CDR1 is SQVTM, CDR2 ANQGSEA. This CDR3 spans 15 amino acids. CDR3 bases: TGCAGCGTAGAAGGGGGGCCCGGGTTCACAGATACGCAGTATTTT. Its protein is CSVEGGPGFTDTQYF.

The chain is built from TRBV5-4 and TRBJ2-3; TRBD1 aligns across 7 bases. The V gene's germline CDR1 is SGHNT and CDR2 YYREEE (reference sequence). V lost 3 bases to trimming and J lost 3 bases; unmatched junction nucleotides: 4. The CDR3 is 14 residues long. CDR3 region: CASSSGTDTDTQYF. The CDR3, as DNA: TGTGCCAGCAGCTCAGGGACAGATACAGATACGCAGTATTTT.

This clone occurred once. V and J are TRBV18 and TRBJ1-6, with 8 nucleotides matching TRBD1. With 6 bases clipped from V and 10 bases from J, the junction kept 17 bases outside the gene matches. Germline CDR1 KGHSH, CDR2 LQKENI. There are 17 residues in the CDR3. The CDR3, as DNA: TGTGCCAGCTCGGACTTGGGGGACAGGTGGAATTTATCACCCCTCCACTTT. It specifies CASSDLGDRWNLSPLHF.

The chain has TRBV3-1 (or the pseudogene TRBV3-2) and TRBJ2-3; D gene ambiguous. Germline V CDR1 and CDR2: LGHDT, YNNKEL (reference sequence). V was trimmed by 2 bases and J by 3 bases, leaving 12 bases between them. CDR3 size: 15 residues. The CDR3 spells CASSQLSSGTDTQYF. CDR3 in DNA: TGTGCCAGCAGCCAACTGTCTAGTGGGACAGATACGCAGTATTTT.

V gene TRBV9 combines with J gene TRBJ1-1; no reliable D call. V was cut by 3 bases and J by 1 base, with 16 bases left in between. CDR1 is SGDLS and CDR2 is YYNGEE in the germline V gene. The CDR3 loop spans 16 amino acids. The CDR3 region has the DNA TGTGCCAGCAGCGACACCCGACACGAACGGAACACTGAAGCTTTCTTT. This codes for CASSDTRHERNTEAFF.

In DNA form, the CDR3 reads TGTGCCAGCAGTGAGAGCCGGACAGGGGACTATGGCTACACCTTC. Its protein product is CASSESRTGDYGYTF. This chain uses TRBV25-1 with TRBJ1-2; 9 bases align to TRBD1. Germline V gene data show CDR1 as MGHDK and CDR2 as SYGVNS. The CDR3 consists of 15 residues. The J segment lost 3 bases and the V segment lost 3 bases, leaving 5 bases of the junction unmatched.

The V call is TRBV3-1 (or the pseudogene TRBV3-2), the J call TRBJ1-3; D gene unclear. Deletions cut 4 bases from V and 4 bases from J, with 20 bases between. The germline CDR1 and CDR2 sequences are LGHDT and YNNKEL (reference sequence). This CDR3 has 17 amino acids. CDR3 coding DNA: TGTGCCAGCAGCCCCGTCCTCGGGGAAGAGAGGGGAAACACCATATATTTT. Translated: CASSPVLGEERGNTIYF.

The CDR3 sequence is CASSRRGDGGYTF. CDR3 sequence (DNA): TGTGCCAGCAGCCGGAGAGGCGATGGCGGCTACACCTTC. The chain is built from TRBV3-1 (or the pseudogene TRBV3-2) and TRBJ1-2; no clear D. The V end lost 4 bases, the J end lost 8 bases, and 14 bases lay between the germline ends. This CDR3 region has 13 residues. Germline V lookup: CDR1 LGHDT, CDR2 YNNKEL (reference sequence).

This chain links TRBV4-1 with TRBJ2-5; 7 nucleotides match TRBD2. V gave up 0 bases and J gave up 5 bases; unmatched junction bases: 6. The CDR3 extends over 15 amino acids. Per the germline V gene, CDR1 is MGHRA and CDR2 is YSYEKL. CDR3 in amino acids: CASSQEGGWIETQYF. For the CDR3, the DNA is TGCGCCAGCAGCCAAGAGGGGGGGTGGATTGAGACCCAGTACTTC.

This chain joins TRBV20-1 and TRBJ2-3; 7 positions match TRBD1. The CDR3 has 16 residues. After removal of 3 bases from V and 1 base from J, the junction contained 10 bases not matched to a gene. CDR1 DFQATT and CDR2 SNEGSKA come from the germline V gene (reference sequence). CDR3 DNA sequence: TGCAGTGCTAGTGAGGGGGCTATGCGGGGCACAGATACGCAGTATTTT. Translating gives CSASEGAMRGTDTQYF.

The CDR3 sequence is CASVERANTGELFF. For the CDR3, the DNA is TGTGCCAGTGTGGAGCGAGCGAACACCGGGGAGCTGTTTTTT. The rearrangement uses TRBV19 and TRBJ2-2; D gene ambiguous. Trimming removed 8 bases at V and 0 bases at J, with 10 bases between. Germline V gene lookup returns CDR1 LNHDA and CDR2 SQIVND (reference sequence). CDR3 size: 14 residues.

The chain uses TRBV5-1 and TRBJ2-1; 8 positions agree with TRBD1. CDR1 is SGHRS, CDR2 YFSETQ, per germline. After removal of 4 bases from V and 2 bases from J, the junction contained 5 bases not matched to a gene. This CDR3 has 15 amino acids. The chain's CDR3 is CASSPGQEPYNEQFF. CDR3 bases: TGCGCCAGCAGCCCGGGACAGGAACCCTACAATGAGCAGTTCTTC.

This clone has just one count. The chain employs TRBV6-2 or TRBV6-3 and TRBJ1-1, with TRBD1 as a possible D gene (6 bases). CDR3 size: 13 residues. Germline values: CDR1 MNHEY, CDR2 SVGEGT. V was cut by 6 bases and J by 1 base, with 9 bases left in between. CDR3 in DNA: TGTGCCAGCAGCTGGGACAAGAACACTGAAGCTTTCTTT. Translation gives CASSWDKNTEAFF.

The V gene is TRBV28, the J gene TRBJ1-1; no clear D. CDR1 is MDHEN and CDR2 is SYDVKM in the germline V gene. This CDR3 contains 16 residues. Between the trimmed V and J ends, which lost 2 bases and 0 bases, there was a span of 13 bases. CDR3 DNA sequence: TGTGCCAGCAGTTTACTCGTACAGATCATGAACACTGAAGCTTTCTTT. Translating it yields CASSLLVQIMNTEAFF.

The V call is TRBV9, the J call TRBJ1-4; the match to TRBD1 covers 9 bases. The germline CDR1 and CDR2 sequences are SGDLS and YYNGEE. The CDR3 consists of 14 residues. Trimming removed 5 bases from V and 7 bases from J; junction bases left unmatched: 6. The CDR3 reads CASSRGQGSEKLFF. In DNA, the CDR3 is TGTGCCAGCAGTCGTGGACAGGGGAGTGAAAAACTGTTTTTT.

The V call is TRBV7-3, the J call TRBJ2-1, with 7 bases lining up with TRBD1. The J segment lost 7 bases and the V segment lost 1 base, leaving 4 bases of the junction unmatched. In germline, CDR1 is SGHTA, CDR2 FQGTGA. The CDR3 extends over 14 amino acids. The CDR3 nucleotides are TGTGCCAGCAGCTTAAACACAGGGGAGAATGAGCAGTTCTTC. Translation gives CASSLNTGENEQFF.

This chain connects TRBV7-9 to TRBJ2-6; TRBD1 matches at 9 bases. This CDR3 region has 17 residues. Unmatched junction bases numbered 7, after V lost 5 bases and J lost 2 bases. CDR1 is SEHNR, CDR2 FQNEAQ, per germline (reference sequence). The DNA for the CDR3 is TGTGCCAGCAGCCCGCTGGGGACAGGGACTGGGGCCAACGTCCTGACTTTC. Protein product: CASSPLGTGTGANVLTF.

V gene TRBV28 combines with J gene TRBJ1-1, with 10 positions matching TRBD1. Germline trimming cut 2 bases from V and 5 bases from J; bases unmatched to any gene: 8. The CDR3 length is 16 residues. Germline V gene lookup returns CDR1 MDHEN and CDR2 SYDVKM. The CDR3 DNA sequence: TGTGCCAGCAGTTTAGTGACAGGGGGCCGTGGGACTGAAGCTTTCTTT. As protein: CASSLVTGGRGTEAFF.

The chain links TRBV7-9 to TRBJ2-5, with 8 bases lining up with TRBD2. Germline V gives CDR1 SEHNR, CDR2 FQNEAQ (reference sequence). The CDR3 is 17 residues long. J gave up 5 bases and V 5 bases, and 16 bases lay outside the gene matches. The CDR3 region has the DNA TGTGCCAGCAGCAGCCCTTATGAACGGGAGGGCCTCGAGACCCAGTACTTC. Its protein product is CASSSPYEREGLETQYF.

This chain connects TRBV7-6 to TRBJ2-2; 8 nucleotides agree with TRBD2. Germline V gives CDR1 SGHVS, CDR2 FNYEAQ. CDR3 length equals 15 residues. V trimming: 1 base; J trimming: 6 bases; junction bases outside the gene matches: 4. CDR3 amino acids: CASSLEAGAAGELFF. For the CDR3, the DNA is TGTGCCAGCAGCTTAGAAGCGGGAGCGGCCGGGGAGCTGTTTTTT.

Within the sample, this clone is medium-sized (0.01 to 0.1%). The V call is TRBV28, the J call TRBJ2-7, with a possible D match to TRBD1 (6 bases). V was cut by 4 bases and J by 2 bases, with 9 bases left in between. CDR3 size: 13 residues. The germline V gene encodes CDR1 MDHEN and CDR2 SYDVKM. The CDR3 DNA sequence: TGTGCCAGCAGTTCAGGGGATCCCTACGAGCAGTACTTC. Its protein is CASSSGDPYEQYF.

The chain uses TRBV25-1 and TRBJ2-5, with a possible D match to TRBD2 (5 bases). Trimming took off 6 bases at V and 2 bases at J, with 19 bases between the two ends. The CDR3 sequence is 16 residues long. Germline CDR1 MGHDK, CDR2 SYGVNS. The DNA for the CDR3 is TGTGCCAGCAGCCTCGGCGGGCTAGCAGTACAAGAGACCCAGTACTTC. Amino acid sequence: CASSLGGLAVQETQYF.